This T cell receptor beta chain was sequenced during a study of identical twins. Notes on the study in general: The study found that models underestimated out-of-frame TCR alpha sharing in monozygotic twins.

TCRdb re-analysed the 5' RACE reads in MiXCR, keeping a single row per CDR3 protein. The sample records 570,000 or so distinct CDR3 sequences, around a tenth being singletons. As concerns this clonotype: Its antigen is still unknown.

Healthy Caucasian donors formed the entire cohort. The CDR3 sequence is 15 residues long. Per germline, CDR1 MNHEY and CDR2 SVGEGT. V trimming: 7 bases; J trimming: 2 bases; junction bases outside the gene matches: 5. These sequences were also reported in another study, on yellow fever vaccine responses in identical twins.

This chain joins TRBV6-2 or TRBV6-3 and TRBJ2-1; TRBD2 matches at 10 bases. This clonotype was sampled from a woman aged 18-29 years in good health. What was sequenced was PBMCs. CDR3 amino acids: CASKGLAATYNEQFF. In nucleotides, the CDR3 is TGTGCCAGCAAAGGACTAGCGGCCACCTACAATGAGCAGTTCTTC.